The sequence of this TCR beta chain was determined in a study of T cells in Graves' hyperthyroidism and ophthalmopathy. Study as a whole: Peripheral blood was taken when the disease was first diagnosed, before any treatment began. Study results and caveats: Most thyroid clonotypes with frequency above 0.001 were detected in blood.

This clonotype appeared many times. What it binds is not known. TCR beta CDR3 regions were amplified from RNA. Initially, a first-round RT-PCR of the TCR CDR3 employed the HTBI primer set. One entry per CDR3 protein results from TCRdb running MiXCR on the multiplex PCR reads. This table has 300,000 to 500,000 distinct CDR3 sequences, 14% to 15% appearing once. It was considered stable Graves' hyperthyroidism when ophthalmopathy did not progress within 18 months. Diagnoses rested on clinical symptoms, serum thyroxine and TRAb, thyroid ultrasound and orbital computed tomography. V shed 5 bases and J shed 2 bases, with 13 bases lying between them. The length of the CDR3 is 14 residues. Germline V gives CDR1 SNHLY, CDR2 FYNNEI.

This receptor was obtained from a woman aged 25 to 39 with Graves' hyperthyroidism. Sequencing used blood. The chain links TRBV2 to TRBJ2-7, with D possibly TRBD1 on 5 matching bases. The CDR3 here is CASSLQDGAYEQYF. The CDR3, as DNA: TGTGCCAGCAGTCTACAGGACGGCGCCTACGAGCAGTACTTC.